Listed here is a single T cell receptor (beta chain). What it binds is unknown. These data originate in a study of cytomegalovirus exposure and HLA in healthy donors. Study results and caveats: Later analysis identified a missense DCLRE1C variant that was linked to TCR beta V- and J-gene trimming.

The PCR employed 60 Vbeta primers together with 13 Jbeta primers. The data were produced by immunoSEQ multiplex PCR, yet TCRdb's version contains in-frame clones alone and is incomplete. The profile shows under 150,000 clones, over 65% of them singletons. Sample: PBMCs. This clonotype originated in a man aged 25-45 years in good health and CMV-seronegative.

The CDR3 DNA follows: TGCGCCAGCAGCCAAGATTTATTAGCGGGTTCGAACACCGGGGAGCTGTTTTTT. Translated: CASSQDLLAGSNTGELFF. V and J are TRBV4-1 and TRBJ2-2; 7 bases fit TRBD2. This CDR3 spans 18 amino acids. V shed 0 bases and J 0 bases; nucleotides not matched to a gene: 7. The V gene's germline CDR1 is MGHRA and CDR2 YSYEKL.